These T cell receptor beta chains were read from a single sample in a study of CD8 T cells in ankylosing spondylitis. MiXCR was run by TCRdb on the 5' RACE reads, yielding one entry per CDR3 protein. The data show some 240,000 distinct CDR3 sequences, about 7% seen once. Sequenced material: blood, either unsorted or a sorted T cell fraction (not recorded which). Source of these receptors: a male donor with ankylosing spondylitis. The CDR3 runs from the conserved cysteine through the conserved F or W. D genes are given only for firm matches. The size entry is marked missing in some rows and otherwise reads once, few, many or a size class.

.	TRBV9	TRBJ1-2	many	TGTGCCAGCAGCCCCTCAGCGGGGAACTATGGCTACACCTTC	CASSPSAGNYGYTF
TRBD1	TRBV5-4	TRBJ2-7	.	TGTGCCAGCAGCGGATACGGGACAGGGAGCTCCTACGAGCAGTACTTC	CASSGYGTGSSYEQYF
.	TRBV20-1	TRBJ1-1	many	TGCAGTGCTGGAGGGACCCGACTGACTGAAGCTTTCTTT	CSAGGTRLTEAFF
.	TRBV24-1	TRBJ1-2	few	TGTGCCACCAGTGAACCAGGGATGGCTGGCTACACCTTC	CATSEPGMAGYTF
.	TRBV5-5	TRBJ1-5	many	TGTGCCAGCAGCTTGGGTGGGCGCGGCAATCAGCCCCAGCATTTT	CASSLGGRGNQPQHF
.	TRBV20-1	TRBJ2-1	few	TGCAGTGCTAGAGATAGCAACGGGGTCTCCTACAATGAGCAGTTCTTC	CSARDSNGVSYNEQFF
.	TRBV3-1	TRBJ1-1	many	TGTGCCAGCAGCCCCGCGGGACATTGGAACACTGAAGCTTTCTTT	CASSPAGHWNTEAFF
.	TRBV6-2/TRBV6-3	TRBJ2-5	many	TGTGCCAGCAGTTACGCGGCGGAAGAGACCCAGTACTTC	CASSYAAEETQYF
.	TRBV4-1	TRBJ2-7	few	TGCGCCAGCAGCCAAGTCCCCGGGGGCCCCGCCTACGAGCAGTACTTC	CASSQVPGGPAYEQYF
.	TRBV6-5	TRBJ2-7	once	TGTGCCAGCAGTTATGGTCCCGCGGGCTACGAGCAGTACTTC	CASSYGPAGYEQYF
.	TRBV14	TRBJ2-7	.	TGTGCCAGCAGCGCCCAGGGTTTTAGCGAGCAGTACTTC	CASSAQGFSEQYF